This T cell receptor (beta chain) was identified during a study of blood T cell repertoires in COVID-19. The wider study: COVID-19 samples, acute and convalescent, were from the United States, Italy and Spain.

Profiling relied on immunoSEQ multiplex PCR, and the TCRdb table lists in-frame clones only, not all of them. The repertoire includes about 120,000 clones, approximately 89% of them detected once, and 5.5% sits in the top ten. Source material: peripheral blood. The receptor was isolated from an older woman with COVID-19, enrolled during active disease.

CDR3 bases: TGTGCCAGCAGCTTAGGCCAGCGTAACTATGGCTACACCTTC. It codes for CASSLGQRNYGYTF. V is TRBV7-2 and J is TRBJ1-2; D remains ambiguous. CDR1 SGHTA and CDR2 FQGNSA come from the germline V gene. The ends were cut back, 1 base at V and 1 base at J, with 7 bases in the middle. The CDR3 runs 14 residues.